These 24 T cell receptor beta chains originate from one sample sequenced in a study of blood T cell repertoires in COVID-19. Profiled with immunoSEQ multiplex PCR; TCRdb holds only in-frame clones, not every one. The sample has around 400,000 clones; about 89% are singletons. Sequenced sample: peripheral blood. Receptor source: a man aged 40-50 years with acute or convalescent COVID-19.

The rearrangement uses TRBV4-1 and TRBJ1-1; D ambiguous. The CDR3 covers 15 residues. V lost 4 bases and J lost 3, with 15 bases in between. CDR1 and CDR2 from the germline V gene are MGHRA and YSYEKL. This CDR3 reads CASSLNHGSYTEAFF. The CDR3 nucleotides read TGCGCCAGCAGCCTCAACCACGGGTCTTACACTGAAGCTTTCTTT.

The rearrangement uses TRBV7-9 and TRBJ1-5; 7 bases are shared with TRBD1. Losses at the gene ends were 6 bases for V and 3 bases for J; bases not matched to a gene: 5. The CDR3 contains 14 residues. Germline V gene data show CDR1 as SEHNR and CDR2 as FQNEAQ (reference sequence). As DNA, the CDR3 is TGTGCCAGCAGATGGCAGGGGGTCAATCAGCCCCAGCATTTT. Amino acid sequence: CASRWQGVNQPQHF.

V is TRBV19 and J is TRBJ2-3; 8 bases line up with TRBD2. CDR1 is LNHDA and CDR2 is SQIVND in the germline V gene (reference sequence). V shed 4 bases, J shed 1 base, and the junction held 4 bases outside the gene matches. This CDR3 region has 15 residues. The CDR3 protein is CASSTPAGGTDTQYF. CDR3 in DNA: TGTGCCAGTAGTACCCCAGCGGGGGGCACAGATACGCAGTATTTT.

The rearrangement joins TRBV7-2 to TRBJ1-6; unclear D gene. CDR1 is SGHTA and CDR2 is FQGNSA in the germline V gene. V was clipped by 1 base and J by 6 bases, with 4 bases between them. The CDR3 runs 13 residues. The CDR3 here is CASSLDGNSPLHF. The CDR3 region has the DNA TGTGCCAGCAGCTTAGACGGTAATTCACCCCTCCACTTT. The whole variable domain, remainder taken from reference TRBV7-2 and TRBJ1-6, is GAGVSQSPSNKVTEKGKDVELRCDPISGHTALYWYRQSLGQGLEFLIYFQGNSAPDKSGLPSDRFSAERTGGSVSTLTIQRTQQEDSAVYLCASSLDGNSPLHFGNGTRLTVT.

The chain is built from TRBV3-1 (or the pseudogene TRBV3-2) and TRBJ2-1, with D possibly being TRBD2 (6 bases). CDR3 length: 16 amino acids. CDR1 is LGHDT, CDR2 YNNKEL, per germline (reference sequence). V was clipped by 4 bases and J by 7 bases, with 20 bases between them. CDR3 sequence reads: CASSPTGGITFNEQFF. In DNA, the CDR3 is TGTGCCAGCAGCCCTACCGGAGGGATCACTTTTAATGAGCAGTTCTTC.

The chain employs TRBV19 and TRBJ2-3; TRBD2 aligns across 8 bases. The ends lost 3 bases at V and 2 bases at J; junction bases unmatched: 4. Germline-derived CDR1 and CDR2 are LNHDA and SQIVND (reference sequence). The CDR3 is 15 amino acids. The CDR3, as DNA: TGTGCCAGTAGTATTCGAGCGGGAGACACAGATACGCAGTATTTT. Its translation is CASSIRAGDTDTQYF.

The V call is TRBV5-4, the J call TRBJ1-2; 7 bases fit TRBD1. This CDR3 is built from 15 residues. Trimming took 4 bases from V and 4 from J; bases not matched to a gene: 10. Germline V gene data show CDR1 as SGHNT and CDR2 as YYREEE (reference sequence). The CDR3 region is CASSGSGTAVYGYTF. CDR3 DNA: TGTGCCAGCAGCGGCTCCGGGACAGCCGTCTATGGCTACACCTTC.

A note on this clone: The sample has other DNA sequences that encode this CDR3 too. J is TRBJ1-1 and V is TRBV5-1; D unclear. The germline CDR1 and CDR2 sequences are SGHRS and YFSETQ. CDR3 length: 14 amino acids. With 0 bases removed from V and 0 bases from J, the gap between germline ends came to 6 bases. Here the CDR3 reads CASSLGQMNTEAFF. DNA of the CDR3: TGCGCCAGCAGCTTGGGGCAGATGAACACTGAAGCTTTCTTT.

The CDR3 DNA sequence: TGTGCCTGGAGCGTTTACGGGACAGCTAATGAAAAACTGTTTTTT. Translating it yields CAWSVYGTANEKLFF. This chain connects TRBV30 to TRBJ1-4; 7 positions match TRBD1. J lost 3 bases, V lost 3 bases, and 7 bases had no gene match. The CDR3 loop spans 15 amino acids. Looked up from germline, CDR1 is GTSNPN and CDR2 is SVGIG (reference sequence).

The V call is TRBV3-1 (or the pseudogene TRBV3-2), the J call TRBJ2-7, with D possibly TRBD2 on 5 matching bases. Trimming shortened V by 1 base and J by 6 bases, and 10 bases separated the two germline ends. The CDR3 has 13 amino acids. Germline CDR1 LGHDT, CDR2 YNNKEL (reference sequence). This CDR3 is CASSQGRIAEQYF. CDR3 DNA: TGTGCCAGCAGCCAAGGGAGGATTGCCGAGCAGTACTTC.

Remarks on this clone: Other DNA sequences in this specimen translate into the identical CDR3. The chain has TRBV10-1 and TRBJ2-1; tentative D call: TRBD2 (5 bases). This CDR3 region has 16 residues. Germline loops: CDR1 WNHNN, CDR2 SYGVQD (reference sequence). The V and J ends lost 2 bases and 9 bases respectively, with 20 bases between them. The DNA for the CDR3 is TGCGCCAGCAGTGAGGGAGATAGGAGGATGATAGGTGAGCAGTTCTTC. This encodes CASSEGDRRMIGEQFF.

The V gene is TRBV11-2, the J gene TRBJ1-1; D is ambiguous. Trimming left V 2 bases short and J 0 bases short, with 10 bases between. Germline loops: CDR1 SGHAT, CDR2 FQNNGV. This CDR3 is built from 15 residues. CDR3 nucleotides: TGTGCCAGCAGCTTAAACTACGGGATGAACACTGAAGCTTTCTTT. Amino acid sequence: CASSLNYGMNTEAFF. Full variable domain (rest looked up from reference TRBV11-2 and TRBJ1-1): EAGVAQSPRYKIIEKRQSVAFWCNPISGHATLYWYQQILGQGPKLLIQFQNNGVVDDSQLPKDRFSAERLKGVDSTLKIQPAKLEDSAVYLCASSLNYGMNTEAFFGQGTRLTVV.

This clone showed up just once. This chain's CDR3 is CASRPPSGETYEQYF. CDR3 DNA: TGTGCCAGCAGACCGCCCTCGGGAGAAACCTACGAGCAGTACTTC. The chain carries TRBV3-1 (or the pseudogene TRBV3-2) and TRBJ2-7; possibly TRBD2 for D (6 bases). Germline V gives CDR1 LGHDT, CDR2 YNNKEL (reference sequence). This CDR3 is 15 amino acids long. Deletions cut 6 bases from V and 2 bases from J, with 17 bases between.

The chain carries TRBV2 and TRBJ2-2, with D maybe TRBD1 (6 bases). In germline, CDR1 is SNHLY, CDR2 FYNNEI. CDR3 size: 16 residues. Trimming removed 2 bases from V and 2 bases from J, with 12 bases in between. Here the CDR3 reads CASSENHGTNTGELFF. The DNA of the CDR3 is TGTGCCAGCAGTGAAAACCATGGGACAAACACCGGGGAGCTGTTTTTT.

The V call is TRBV13, the J call TRBJ1-2; D unresolved. The length of the CDR3 is 13 residues. Germline V gene lookup returns CDR1 PRHDT and CDR2 FYEKMQ (reference sequence). Trimming pared 5 bases from V and 5 bases from J, leaving 12 bases between. The CDR3 is CASSPRGGYGYTF. CDR3 DNA sequence: TGTGCCAGCAGCCCCCGAGGCGGGTATGGCTACACCTTC.

As DNA, the CDR3 is TGTGCCACCAGTGACCCTGGACAGGGGGTTGGCTACACCTTC. This gives the protein CATSDPGQGVGYTF. The chain uses TRBV24-1 and TRBJ1-2; 10 nucleotides agree with TRBD1. J gave up 7 bases and V 4 bases, and 5 bases lay outside the gene matches. Germline V gene lookup returns CDR1 KGHDR and CDR2 SFDVKD. The CDR3 consists of 14 residues.

This chain links TRBV2 with TRBJ1-5; maybe TRBD1 (5 bases). V dropped 2 bases and J dropped 7 bases, with 15 bases sitting between them. CDR1 is SNHLY, CDR2 FYNNEI, per germline. This CDR3 spans 15 amino acids. The CDR3 protein is CASSETPQGGQPQHF. CDR3 DNA sequence: TGTGCCAGCAGTGAAACCCCGCAGGGAGGACAGCCCCAGCATTTT.

The gene calls are TRBV7-9 and TRBJ1-1, with a possible D match to TRBD1 (6 bases). CDR3 length: 13 residues. Trimming removed 3 bases from V and 5 bases from J, with 10 bases in between. The germline V gene encodes CDR1 SEHNR and CDR2 FQNEAQ (reference sequence). CDR3 DNA sequence: TGTGCCAGCAGCTTTCAAAGGGGGACTGAAGCTTTCTTT. This gives the protein CASSFQRGTEAFF. The full variable domain, its missing parts supplied by reference TRBV7-9 and TRBJ1-1, is DTGVSQNPRHKITKRGQNVTFRCDPISEHNRLYWYRQTLGQGPEFLTYFQNEAQLEKSRLLSDRFSAERPKGSFSTLEIQRTEQGDSAMYLCASSFQRGTEAFFGQGTRLTVV.

The chain recombines TRBV29-1 with TRBJ2-3; 10 nucleotides agree with TRBD2. The CDR3 consists of 14 residues. J gave up 4 bases and V 7 bases, and 8 bases lay outside the gene matches. Germline CDR1 SQVTM, CDR2 ANQGSEA. The CDR3 is CSAASGSKADTQYF. The CDR3, as DNA: TGCAGCGCCGCTAGCGGGAGTAAGGCAGATACGCAGTATTTT.

This chain connects TRBV2 to TRBJ2-2, with TRBD1 matching 11 bases. V lost 4 bases and J lost 4; bases outside the gene matches: 5. The CDR3 consists of 16 residues. CDR1 SNHLY and CDR2 FYNNEI come from the germline V gene. The CDR3 bases are TGTGCCAGCAGTGTACAAGGGACAGGGGGCACCGGGGAGCTGTTTTTT. Translated: CASSVQGTGGTGELFF. Using reference TRBV2 and TRBJ2-2 for the parts outside the CDR3, the full variable domain is EPEVTQTPSHQVTQMGQEVILRCVPISNHLYFYWYRQILGQKVEFLVSFYNNEISEKSEIFDDQFSVERPDGSNFTLKIRSTKLEDSAMYFCASSVQGTGGTGELFFGEGSRLTVL.

This clone appeared a few times. The rearrangement joins TRBV25-1 to TRBJ1-1; TRBD1 might be the D (5 bases). The CDR3 length is 16 residues. V was clipped by 3 bases and J by 3 bases, with 17 bases between them. In germline, CDR1 is MGHDK, CDR2 SYGVNS. The CDR3 is CASSDRMGREDTEAFF. CDR3 DNA: TGTGCCAGCAGTGACCGGATGGGCAGGGAGGACACTGAAGCTTTCTTT. Full variable domain (missing parts from reference TRBV25-1 and TRBJ1-1): EADIYQTPRYLVIGTGKKITLECSQTMGHDKMYWYQQDPGMELHLIHYSYGVNSTEKGDLSSESTVSRIRTEHFPLTLESARPSHTSQYLCASSDRMGREDTEAFFGQGTRLTVV.

The gene calls are TRBV7-9 and TRBJ2-3; D remains unclear. This CDR3 is built from 13 residues. Germline V lookup: CDR1 SEHNR, CDR2 FQNEAQ (reference sequence). V lost 1 base and J 4 bases, leaving 6 bases between the germline ends. CDR3 DNA sequence: TGTGCCAGCAGCTTAGGGGCCGCAGATACGCAGTATTTT. It yields the protein CASSLGAADTQYF.

This sequence joins TRBV6-6 and TRBJ2-5; possibly TRBD2 for D (5 bases). The ends were cut back, 2 bases at V and 2 bases at J, with 12 bases in the middle. The CDR3 extends over 15 amino acids. Germline V gene lookup returns CDR1 MNHNY and CDR2 SVGAGI (reference sequence). CDR3 in DNA: TGTGCCAGCAGTTACCCGGCCAGCGGACAAGAGACCCAGTACTTC. It translates to CASSYPASGQETQYF.

V is TRBV10-1 and J is TRBJ2-7, with 9 positions matching TRBD1. V shed 6 bases and J 6 bases; nucleotides not matched to a gene: 21. Germline V gives CDR1 WNHNN, CDR2 SYGVQD (reference sequence). The CDR3 totals 18 residues. In nucleotides, the CDR3 is TGCGCCAGCAGGACTTATGGACAGGGGTTCCGACGGAACGGCGAGCAGTACTTC. As protein: CASRTYGQGFRRNGEQYF.